A single sample gave rise to the 20 T cell receptor beta chains below, sequenced in a study of OX40 agonist ivuxolimab in advanced cancers. TCRdb's table, derived via immunoSEQ multiplex PCR, lists solely in-frame clones and lacks some. This sample has about 46,000 clones, with approximately 83% found just once. The sample in question was CD4+ or CD8+ T cells sorted from blood, obtained in a trial of the OX40 agonist ivuxolimab. The origin of the receptors is an adult with an advanced solid tumor such as melanoma, head and neck, liver or kidney cancer.

The chain employs TRBV2 and TRBJ2-5; D unclear. Germline V gene sequence: CDR1 SNHLY, CDR2 FYNNEI. The CDR3 spans 14 residues. V was clipped by 6 bases and J by 4 bases, with 15 bases between them. The CDR3 nucleotides are TGTGCCAGCAGCTATGATGGGGTTGGAGAGACCCAGTACTTC. Amino acid sequence: CASSYDGVGETQYF.

This rearrangement joins TRBV7-8 to TRBJ1-6; D is undetermined. V was shortened by 3 bases and J by 9 bases, with 18 bases between the two germline ends. The CDR3 has 16 amino acids. Germline CDR1 SGHVS, CDR2 FQNEAQ. CDR3 coding DNA: TGTGCCAGCAGCTTCTATCCCCCCGGTCGTGGTTCACCCCTCCACTTT. Translated: CASSFYPPGRGSPLHF.

V gene TRBV5-4 combines with J gene TRBJ1-5, with 9 nucleotides matching TRBD1. The germline V gene encodes CDR1 SGHNT and CDR2 YYREEE (reference sequence). Germline trimming cut 5 bases from V and 4 bases from J; bases unmatched to any gene: 7. The CDR3 consists of 15 residues. The DNA of the CDR3 is TGTGCCAGCAGTAGGTTCGGGACAGGGAATCAGCCCCAGCATTTT. It is translated as CASSRFGTGNQPQHF. Looking up the rest from reference TRBV5-4 and TRBJ1-5 gives the full variable domain: ETGVTQSPTHLIKTRGQQVTLRCSSQSGHNTVSWYQQALGQGPQFIFQYYREEENGRGNFPPRFSGLQFPNYSSELNVNALELDDSALYLCASSRFGTGNQPQHFGDGTRLSIL.

This chain connects TRBV7-2 to TRBJ2-5; the match to TRBD1 covers 9 bases. Germline CDR1 SGHTA, CDR2 FQGNSA. V dropped 5 bases and J dropped 4; count of bases not matched to a gene: 11. The CDR3 runs to 16 residues. CDR3 amino acids: CASSKGNRGLGETQYF. The CDR3 nucleotides are TGTGCCAGCAGCAAGGGGAACAGGGGGCTGGGAGAGACCCAGTACTTC.

This chain joins TRBV5-6 and TRBJ2-7; D not resolved. The germline CDR1 and CDR2 sequences are SGHDT and YYEEEE. The CDR3 consists of 13 residues. V lost 1 base, J lost 5 bases, and 10 bases lay in between. This CDR3 is CASSLKGWNEQYF. The CDR3 DNA follows: TGTGCCAGCAGCTTGAAGGGTTGGAACGAGCAGTACTTC. Full variable domain (remainder filled in from reference TRBV5-6 and TRBJ2-7): DAGVTQSPTHLIKTRGQQVTLRCSPKSGHDTVSWYQQALGQGPQFIFQYYEEEERQRGNFPDRFSGHQFPNYSSELNVNALLLGDSALYLCASSLKGWNEQYFGPGTRLTVT.

The chain uses TRBV10-1 and TRBJ2-7, with 12 positions matching TRBD1. Germline lookup yields CDR1 WNHNN and CDR2 SYGVQD (reference sequence). Losses at the gene ends were 4 bases for V and 8 bases for J; bases not matched to a gene: 9. The CDR3 is 15 residues long. In DNA form, the CDR3 reads TGCGCCAGCAGTGCACACGGGACAGGGGGCGTCAAGCAGTACTTC. This sequence encodes CASSAHGTGGVKQYF.

The chain carries TRBV4-2 and TRBJ1-2; D is undetermined. CDR1 and CDR2 from the germline V gene are LGHNA and YNFKEQ. The CDR3 length is 15 residues. V shed 0 bases and J shed 4 bases, with 12 bases lying between them. The CDR3 spells CASSQDMAGSYGYTF. CDR3 nucleotide sequence: TGTGCCAGCAGCCAAGATATGGCAGGTTCCTATGGCTACACCTTC.

The chain has TRBV6-5 and TRBJ1-4; D not certain. V lost 2 bases to trimming and J lost 8 bases, with 12 bases between them. CDR3 length: 14 residues. Germline V CDR1 and CDR2: MNHEY, SVGAGI. In nucleotides, the CDR3 is TGTGCCAGCAGTTACCTTGCGGGCGCGGAAAAACTGTTTTTT. It encodes CASSYLAGAEKLFF.

This clone was counted a single time. The chain has TRBV10-3 and TRBJ2-1, with 9 bases aligning to TRBD1. Germline V CDR1 and CDR2: ENHRY, SYGVKD. The J segment lost 3 bases and the V segment lost 1 base, leaving 4 bases of the junction unmatched. The CDR3 loop spans 16 amino acids. In DNA, the CDR3 is TGTGCCATCAGTGAGTTCCCGGGACAGGGCTACAATGAGCAGTTCTTC. Amino acids: CAISEFPGQGYNEQFF.

This chain uses TRBV10-3 with TRBJ2-3; 7 positions agree with TRBD2. This CDR3 spans 15 amino acids. With 6 bases clipped from V and 5 bases from J, the junction kept 11 bases outside the gene matches. Germline loops: CDR1 ENHRY, CDR2 SYGVKD. This CDR3 is CAISAGSGAGDTQYF. In nucleotides, the CDR3 is TGTGCCATCAGCGCAGGGAGCGGGGCCGGAGATACGCAGTATTTT.

This clone was recorded a few times. The CDR3 loop reads CASSEVYSGTEAFF. The CDR3 bases are TGCGCCAGCAGTGAGGTGTACTCTGGGACTGAAGCTTTCTTT. V gene TRBV10-2 combines with J gene TRBJ1-1; D is unresolved. The ends were cut back, 2 bases at V and 5 bases at J, with 12 bases in the middle. The CDR3 has 14 residues. Per germline, CDR1 WSHSY and CDR2 SAAADI.

The gene calls are TRBV13 and TRBJ2-3, with 12 bases lining up with TRBD2. Germline assignment: CDR1 PRHDT and CDR2 FYEKMQ (reference sequence). The CDR3 is 19 amino acids. V dropped 4 bases and J dropped 1; count of bases not matched to a gene: 12. The CDR3 sequence is CASSSLLAGGGLGTDTQYF. In nucleotides, the CDR3 is TGTGCCAGCAGCTCGTTGCTAGCGGGGGGGGGCCTCGGCACAGATACGCAGTATTTT.

The chain carries TRBV30 and TRBJ1-1; TRBD1 is a possible D gene (5 bases). CDR3 length: 11 residues. The V gene lost 5 bases and the J gene lost 5 bases, with 9 bases spanning the gap. Per germline, CDR1 GTSNPN and CDR2 SVGIG (reference sequence). The CDR3 protein is CAWGRGTEAFF. The CDR3 DNA sequence: TGTGCCTGGGGCCGGGGGACTGAAGCTTTCTTT.

This chain connects TRBV4-1 to TRBJ2-3; 9 bases line up with TRBD2. CDR3 size: 16 residues. Germline CDR1 reads MGHRA; CDR2 reads YSYEKL. V shed 0 bases and J 5 bases; nucleotides not matched to a gene: 6. The CDR3 coding sequence is TGCGCCAGCAGCCAAGACCGCGGGGGGGGTGGAGATACGCAGTATTTT. Its translation is CASSQDRGGGGDTQYF.

The V and J genes are TRBV5-6 and TRBJ1-6; 8 positions agree with TRBD1. After removal of 2 bases from V and 4 bases from J, the junction contained 5 bases not matched to a gene. Germline V gene data show CDR1 as SGHDT and CDR2 as YYEEEE. This CDR3 region has 16 residues. The CDR3: CASSFTGGVYNSPLHF. CDR3 coding DNA: TGTGCCAGCAGCTTTACAGGGGGGGTATATAATTCACCCCTCCACTTT.

In regard to this clone: Other nucleotide sequences in the sample specify the same CDR3. The chain recombines TRBV9 with TRBJ1-1; 12 nucleotides line up with TRBD1. V was clipped by 2 bases and J by 8 bases; unmatched bases: 10. In germline, CDR1 is SGDLS, CDR2 YYNGEE. The CDR3 covers 16 residues. This chain's CDR3 is CASSVAPSGTGGEAFF. CDR3 DNA: TGTGCCAGCAGCGTGGCCCCCTCCGGGACAGGGGGCGAAGCTTTCTTT.

V usage is TRBV12-5 and J usage is TRBJ1-1; the D gene is possibly TRBD1 (6 bases). V lost 4 bases and J lost 3, with 12 bases in between. This CDR3 has 14 amino acids. In germline, CDR1 is LGHNT, CDR2 FRNRAP. The CDR3 region is CASGWGGRDTEAFF. The CDR3 DNA reads as TGTGCTAGTGGTTGGGGGGGGCGAGACACTGAAGCTTTCTTT.

This clone qualifies as medium-sized. This sequence joins TRBV6-6 and TRBJ1-1; D is unclear. The CDR3 consists of 14 residues. Germline V gene sequence: CDR1 MNHNY, CDR2 SVGAGI (reference sequence). V lost 6 bases and J 7 bases, leaving 18 bases between the germline ends. The CDR3 reads CASRAEAGSGEAFF. CDR3 DNA: TGTGCCAGCAGGGCAGAGGCGGGGTCGGGTGAAGCTTTCTTT.

The chain recombines TRBV25-1 with TRBJ1-2; no clear D gene. The V gene lost 3 bases and the J gene lost 3 bases, with 8 bases spanning the gap. The CDR3 runs to 13 residues. Germline CDR1 is MGHDK and CDR2 is SYGVNS. The CDR3, as DNA: TGTGCCAGCAGTGACAGGTGGGACTATGGCTACACCTTC. It encodes CASSDRWDYGYTF.

The CDR3: CASSLGLGDLYGYTF. The CDR3 DNA sequence: TGTGCCAGCAGCTTGGGTCTGGGAGACCTATATGGCTACACCTTC. The chain joins TRBV5-6 to TRBJ1-2, with D uncertain. Germline V CDR1 and CDR2: SGHDT, YYEEEE. This CDR3 is 15 amino acids long. The ends were cut back, 0 bases at V and 5 bases at J, with 14 bases in the middle.